This TCR beta chain is from a study of metastatic and nonmetastatic thyroid tumors. Study overall: Patients with malignant and benign thyroid disease provided blood and tumor or nodule tissue, whose repertoires were compared. Points from the study as a whole: For both blood and tumor, malignant thyroid tumors reportedly showed significantly higher TCR beta diversity than benign nodules did.

Trimming left V 0 bases short and J 0 bases short, with 12 bases between. The CDR3 loop spans 17 amino acids. Germline loops: CDR1 LNHNV, CDR2 YYDKDF (reference sequence). Per the study methods: Clinicopathological groups of papillary thyroid cancer showed CDR3 differences that were used to build a distant-metastasis classifier. TCRdb re-called the PCR reads via MiXCR. The V and J calls were determined by TCRdb, not by the authors. The data show tens of thousands of clones, over 10% seen once. There were no patients who had received any treatment before thyroid surgery. This clone came up many times. Its specificity is unknown.

The TCR was taken from a female donor with papillary thyroid cancer or a benign thyroid nodule (not recorded which). Some clones in this sample may be carry-over from other donors' samples. The J gene is TRBJ2-4, the V gene TRBV15, with D possibly being TRBD2 (6 bases). The sequencing sample was made of blood. CDR3 sequence: CATSRDLSGVAKNIQYF. The DNA for the CDR3 is TGTGCCACCAGCAGAGATCTATCGGGGGTAGCCAAAAACATTCAGTACTTC.